This is a list of T cell receptor beta chains from one sample in a study of blood T cells in healthy people across ages. Using its own MiXCR run on the 5' RACE reads, TCRdb lists one record per CDR3 protein. Of roughly 1,700,000 distinct CDR3 sequences in the sample, roughly 28% were seen once. The sequenced material came from blood. All receptors derive from a woman aged 25 to 39 in good health. CDR3s include the opening cysteine and the closing phenylalanine or tryptophan. Fields, in order: clone size, V gene, J gene, CDR3 length, D gene, CDR3 DNA, CDR3 protein. D genes are given only for firm matches. Rows may omit the clone size; those that give it use once, few, many or a size class.

size: .; V: TRBV2; J: TRBJ2-7; length: 13; D: .; DNA: TGTGCCAGCAGTGGGGTCTTCCCTTACGAGCAGTACTTC; CDR3: CASSGVFPYEQYF
size: .; V: TRBV29-1; J: TRBJ2-7; length: 14; D: .; DNA: TGCAGCTACAATAGGGAGTTCTCCTACAATGAGCAGTACTTC; CDR3: CSYNREFSYNEQYF
size: .; V: TRBV7-2; J: TRBJ2-7; length: 15; D: TRBD2; DNA: TGTGCCGGCAGCTTTAGCGGGAGTAGCGCCTACGAGCAGTACTTC; CDR3: CAGSFSGSSAYEQYF
size: .; V: TRBV7-3; J: TRBJ2-1; length: 15; D: .; DNA: TGTGCCAGCAGCTTAGAGGCAGGGTGGTGGGGTGAGCAGTTCTTC; CDR3: CASSLEAGWWGEQFF
size: few; V: TRBV28; J: TRBJ2-5; length: 16; D: TRBD2; DNA: TGTGCCAGCAGCCTCCTACTAGCGGGAGCACAAGAGACCCAGTACTTC; CDR3: CASSLLLAGAQETQYF
size: .; V: TRBV28; J: TRBJ2-3; length: 16; D: .; DNA: TGTGCCAGCCGCGAGGGTTGGGGGGGCGGCACAGATACGCAGTATTTT; CDR3: CASREGWGGGTDTQYF
size: few; V: TRBV12-3/TRBV12-4; J: TRBJ1-5; length: 14; D: .; DNA: TGTGCCAGCAGTTTAGGGATTACAGGGATGCCCCAGCATTTT; CDR3: CASSLGITGMPQHF
size: few; V: TRBV7-8; J: TRBJ1-5; length: 17; D: TRBD1; DNA: TGTGCCAGCAGCTTAACCCACGGACAGGGTTCGGGTCAGCCCCAGCATTTT; CDR3: CASSLTHGQGSGQPQHF
size: .; V: TRBV28; J: TRBJ2-6; length: 17; D: TRBD1; DNA: TGTGCCAGCACCCCTTCCACAGGGGGCTCTGGGGCCAACGTCCTGACTTTC; CDR3: CASTPSTGGSGANVLTF
size: .; V: TRBV5-1; J: TRBJ2-7; length: 15; D: .; DNA: TGCGCCAGCAGCTTGGGTGGGGGCAACACCTACGAGCAGTACTTC; CDR3: CASSLGGGNTYEQYF
size: .; V: TRBV29-1; J: TRBJ1-4; length: 14; D: .; DNA: TGCAGCGTTGAGGTTCCTACGTCCGGCGGAAAACTGTTTTTT; CDR3: CSVEVPTSGGKLFF
size: .; V: TRBV6-5; J: TRBJ2-3; length: 14; D: .; DNA: TGTGCCAGCAGTTACGACAGCCGCCCAGATACGCAGTATTTT; CDR3: CASSYDSRPDTQYF
size: .; V: TRBV2; J: TRBJ2-5; length: 14; D: TRBD2; DNA: TGTGCCAGCAGTGCGACGGGGGGGCCGCAGACCCAGTACTTC; CDR3: CASSATGGPQTQYF
size: .; V: TRBV11-3; J: TRBJ2-7; length: 15; D: TRBD1; DNA: TGTGCCAGCAGCTCGGGACAGGGGCCTTTCTACGAGCAGTACTTC; CDR3: CASSSGQGPFYEQYF
size: .; V: TRBV2; J: TRBJ2-7; length: 14; D: TRBD1; DNA: TGTGCCAGCAGAAGAGACAGGGGGCCTGACGAGCAGTACTTC; CDR3: CASRRDRGPDEQYF
size: few; V: TRBV5-1; J: TRBJ1-1; length: 13; D: .; DNA: TGCGCCAGCACCCAGGCCCGGAACACTGAAGCTTTCTTT; CDR3: CASTQARNTEAFF
size: few; V: TRBV7-9; J: TRBJ1-4; length: 14; D: .; DNA: TGTGCCAGCAGCCTCCGGGAGAGGGACGAAAAACTGTTTTTT; CDR3: CASSLRERDEKLFF
size: .; V: TRBV10-3; J: TRBJ1-6; length: 12; D: .; DNA: TGTGCCATCAGTGATCTACAGTCACCCCTCCACTTT; CDR3: CAISDLQSPLHF
size: .; V: TRBV10-3; J: TRBJ2-2; length: 15; D: .; DNA: TGTGCCATCAGTCTTACGGGGAAGAACACCGGGGAGCTGTTTTTT; CDR3: CAISLTGKNTGELFF
size: .; V: TRBV11-2; J: TRBJ2-7; length: 19; D: TRBD2; DNA: TGTGCCGGCAGCTTAGGAGTGGAGCTAGCGGGAAAAAGCTCCTACGAGCAGTACTTC; CDR3: CAGSLGVELAGKSSYEQYF
size: few; V: TRBV7-3; J: TRBJ1-2; length: 13; D: TRBD1; DNA: TGTGCCAGCAGCTTGGACAGGTCGGGTGGCTACACCTTC; CDR3: CASSLDRSGGYTF
size: few; V: TRBV2; J: TRBJ2-3; length: 15; D: .; DNA: TGTGCCAGCAGAGAAGACCGGGGCCCCGTGGATACGCAGTATTTT; CDR3: CASREDRGPVDTQYF
size: few; V: TRBV4-1; J: TRBJ2-5; length: 16; D: .; DNA: TGCGCCAGCAGCCAACCGCCCGGGACCTCTCAGGAGACCCAGTACTTC; CDR3: CASSQPPGTSQETQYF
size: many; V: TRBV20-1; J: TRBJ2-1; length: 11; D: TRBD1; DNA: TGCAGTGCCAGTAACAGGGGGGAGCAGTTCTTC; CDR3: CSASNRGEQFF
size: .; V: TRBV9; J: TRBJ2-6; length: 18; D: TRBD1; DNA: TGTGCCAGCAGCGGGACCGGGACAGGATCGACCGGGGCCAACGTCCTGGCTTTC; CDR3: CASSGTGTGSTGANVLAF
size: few; V: TRBV18; J: TRBJ2-7; length: 14; D: TRBD2; DNA: TGTGCCAGCTCACCCAGTGCGGGAGCCTACGAGCAGTACTTC; CDR3: CASSPSAGAYEQYF
size: .; V: TRBV5-1; J: TRBJ1-2; length: 13; D: .; DNA: TGCGCCAGCAGCTTGGACGGATTAATTGGCTACACCTTC; CDR3: CASSLDGLIGYTF
size: few; V: TRBV10-3; J: TRBJ2-3; length: 15; D: .; DNA: TGTGCCATCAGTGCGGGGGAGCTAGGCACAGATACGCGGTATTTT; CDR3: CAISAGELGTDTRYF
size: many; V: TRBV4-1; J: TRBJ2-6; length: 16; D: .; DNA: TGCGCCAGCGGAACCCAGGGGGGCTCTGGGGCCAACGTCCTGACTTTC; CDR3: CASGTQGGSGANVLTF
size: .; V: TRBV18; J: TRBJ2-5; length: 14; D: TRBD1; DNA: TGTGCCAGCTCACCACCTGACAGGGGGGAGACCCTGTACTTC; CDR3: CASSPPDRGETLYF
size: many; V: TRBV20-1; J: TRBJ2-4; length: 12; D: .; DNA: TGCAGTGCTAGTCTGGAAGGGAACATTCAGTACTTC; CDR3: CSASLEGNIQYF
size: .; V: TRBV9; J: TRBJ2-2; length: 15; D: TRBD2; DNA: TGTGCCAGCAGCGCCACCGGGGGGGCAGCCGGGGAGCTGTTTTTT; CDR3: CASSATGGAAGELFF
size: few; V: TRBV7-2; J: TRBJ2-1; length: 16; D: TRBD1; DNA: TGTGCCAGCAGCCCGCCGCCCCGGGACAGGGTCTATGAGCAGTTCTTC; CDR3: CASSPPPRDRVYEQFF
size: few; V: TRBV20-1; J: TRBJ1-4; length: 15; D: TRBD1; DNA: TGCAGTGCTAGAGTCCTCGGACAGGTTGATGAAAAACTGTTTTTT; CDR3: CSARVLGQVDEKLFF
size: .; V: TRBV5-1; J: TRBJ2-7; length: 15; D: .; DNA: TGCGCCAGCAGCCCACCCCTGGCGGGTAACTACGAGCAGTACTTC; CDR3: CASSPPLAGNYEQYF
size: .; V: TRBV20-1; J: TRBJ2-7; length: 14; D: .; DNA: TGCAGTGCTAGGGGGGGCGGGGCCTCGAATGAGCAGTACTTC; CDR3: CSARGGGASNEQYF
size: .; V: TRBV5-1; J: TRBJ1-1; length: 16; D: .; DNA: TGCGCCAGCAGCCCACGGCAAGGGCAGGGCGACACTGAAGCTTTCTTT; CDR3: CASSPRQGQGDTEAFF
size: many; V: TRBV5-1; J: TRBJ1-2; length: 14; D: .; DNA: TGCGCCAGCAGCTTGGCCGACAGGACCTATGGCTACACCTTC; CDR3: CASSLADRTYGYTF
size: .; V: TRBV3-1; J: TRBJ2-5; length: 12; D: .; DNA: TGTGCCGGCAGCTCGTACCAAGGGACCCAGTACTTC; CDR3: CAGSSYQGTQYF
size: .; V: TRBV20-1; J: TRBJ1-2; length: 14; D: TRBD1; DNA: TGCAGTGCTAGTAGAGAGGGGGCAAACTATGGCTACACCTTC; CDR3: CSASREGANYGYTF
size: .; V: TRBV16; J: TRBJ1-2; length: 15; D: TRBD1; DNA: TGTGCCAGCAGCATCTCCCAGACAGGGGGCGCAGGCTACACCTTC; CDR3: CASSISQTGGAGYTF
size: .; V: TRBV29-1; J: TRBJ1-2; length: 13; D: .; DNA: TGCAGCGTACTGCCGGGTCCAAACTATGGCTACACCTTC; CDR3: CSVLPGPNYGYTF
size: few; V: TRBV6-6; J: TRBJ1-4; length: 14; D: TRBD1; DNA: TGTGCCAGCAGCTACAGGGGGCGAGACGAAAAACTGTTTTTT; CDR3: CASSYRGRDEKLFF
size: .; V: TRBV6-2/TRBV6-3; J: TRBJ2-7; length: 16; D: TRBD2; DNA: TGTGCCAGCAGTTACCTAGCGGTCGTTAGGCCCTACGAGCAGTACTTC; CDR3: CASSYLAVVRPYEQYF
size: few; V: TRBV7-2; J: TRBJ1-1; length: 14; D: .; DNA: TGTGCCAGCAGCTTAGAACCCACGGGGACTGAAGCTTTCTTT; CDR3: CASSLEPTGTEAFF
size: .; V: TRBV9; J: TRBJ1-3; length: 18; D: TRBD1; DNA: TGTGCCAGCAGCGGATCATTACAGGGGTGGGGCACTGGAAACACCATATATTTT; CDR3: CASSGSLQGWGTGNTIYF
size: many; V: TRBV29-1; J: TRBJ2-3; length: 13; D: TRBD1; DNA: TGCAGCGTCGCAGGGGGCGCATCAGATACGCAGTATTTT; CDR3: CSVAGGASDTQYF